The clone carrying this T cell receptor beta chain was seen at least ten times. Its antigen remains unknown. In TCRdb, the 5' RACE reads were re-called with MiXCR into one record per CDR3 protein. The sample comprises about 240,000 distinct CDR3 sequences, approximately 9% of which are singletons, and around 7% rests with the top ten. The CDR3 runs to 14 residues. CDR1 is KGHSH, CDR2 LQKENI, per germline. Deletions cut 2 bases from V and 9 bases from J, with 14 bases between. The data originate from a study of CD8 T cells in ankylosing spondylitis. Study-level results: A CD8+ phenotype characterized the disease-linked clones, which were relatively rare in peripheral blood. Apparently characteristic of ankylosing spondylitis blood was a TCR beta motif (eight highly homologous variants). Disease-linked clones reportedly concentrated significantly in matched ankylosing spondylitis synovial fluid.

The sample taken for sequencing was blood, either unsorted or a sorted T cell fraction (not recorded which). The sequence came from a male donor with ankylosing spondylitis or in good health (not recorded which). V and J are TRBV18 and TRBJ2-1, with D maybe TRBD1 (6 bases). CDR3 region: CASSPGRGFSEQFF. In DNA, the CDR3 is TGTGCCAGCTCACCAGGCAGGGGATTCAGTGAGCAGTTCTTC.